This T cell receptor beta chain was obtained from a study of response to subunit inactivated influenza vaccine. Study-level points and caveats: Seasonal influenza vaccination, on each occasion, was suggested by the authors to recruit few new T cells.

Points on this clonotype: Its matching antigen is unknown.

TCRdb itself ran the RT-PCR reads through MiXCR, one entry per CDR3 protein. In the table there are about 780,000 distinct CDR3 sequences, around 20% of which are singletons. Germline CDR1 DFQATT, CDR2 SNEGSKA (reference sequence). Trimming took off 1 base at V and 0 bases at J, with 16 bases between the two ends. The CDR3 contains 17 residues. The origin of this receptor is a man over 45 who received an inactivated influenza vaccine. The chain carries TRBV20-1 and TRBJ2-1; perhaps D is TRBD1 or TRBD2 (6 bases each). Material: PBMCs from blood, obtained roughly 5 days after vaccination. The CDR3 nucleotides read TGCAGTGCTAGAGGCCCCTCGGGGGCTGGCTCCTACAATGAGCAGTTCTTC. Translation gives CSARGPSGAGSYNEQFF.